One sample yielded the 24 T cell receptor beta chains listed below, sequenced in a study of shared clonotypes between healthy human individuals. Naive CD8 isolation took CD45RO-negative cells positively selected for CCR7 and excluded terminally differentiated effector memory CD45RA+ cells. TCRdb's table, derived via immunoSEQ multiplex PCR, lists solely in-frame clones and lacks some. The data hold 550,000 to 600,000 clones, with about 98% observed a single time. Sequenced: naive CD8+ T cells sorted from blood. The receptor source for this set is a man aged 30 to 45 in good health.

This clone is a singleton in its sample. This chain links TRBV6-1 with TRBJ2-3, with a possible D match to TRBD2 (6 bases). Trimming took 2 bases from V and 1 from J, leaving 13 bases between them. Germline CDR1 is MNHNS and CDR2 is SASEGT. This CDR3 contains 16 residues. This CDR3 reads CASSERMASGTDTQYF. CDR3 DNA: TGTGCCAGCAGTGAAAGGATGGCTAGCGGCACAGATACGCAGTATTTT.

A single count supports this clone. This chain uses TRBV9 with TRBJ2-3; no firm D call. Trimming shortened V by 9 bases and J by 6 bases, and 14 bases separated the two germline ends. The CDR3 contains 12 residues. CDR1 SGDLS and CDR2 YYNGEE come from the germline V gene. CDR3 in DNA: TGTGCCACAAGCCCCATATTCGATACGCAGTATTTT. This translates into CATSPIFDTQYF.

The CDR3 DNA reads TGCAGCGTTGATCAACCAGCGGGTGAGCAGTTCTTC. Protein: CSVDQPAGEQFF. The V and J genes are TRBV29-1 and TRBJ2-1, with a possible D match to TRBD2 (6 bases). Trimming removed 3 bases from V and 9 bases from J, with 12 bases in between. The CDR3 runs 12 residues. Per the germline V gene, CDR1 is SQVTM and CDR2 is ANQGSEA.

This clone is a singleton in its sample. V is TRBV12-1 and J is TRBJ2-1; the table's TRBD2 call for D was not verified on the DNA. TRBV12-1 is listed as a pseudogene. The CDR3 covers 17 residues. CDR3 sequence: CASSFATKRESSNEQFF. The CDR3, as DNA: TGTGCCAGCAGCTTTGCTACAAAGCGGGAGTCTTCGAATGAGCAGTTCTTC.

The V and J genes are TRBV7-9 and TRBJ2-4; TRBD2 agrees at 9 bases. There are 15 residues in the CDR3. Losses at the gene ends were 4 bases for V and 8 bases for J; bases not matched to a gene: 9. In germline, CDR1 is SEHNR, CDR2 FQNEAQ (reference sequence). The CDR3, as DNA: TGTGCCAGCAGCTCCCGTAGCGGGAGCAGGGACATTCAGTACTTC. It specifies CASSSRSGSRDIQYF.

The chain is built from TRBV29-1 and TRBJ2-1, with D tentatively TRBD1 or TRBD2 (5 bases each). The CDR3 consists of 16 residues. V shed 3 bases and J shed 3 bases, with 18 bases lying between them. Germline V lookup: CDR1 SQVTM, CDR2 ANQGSEA. The CDR3 bases are TGCAGCGTTGAGTTGTGGACATTGGGGGACTACAATGAGCAGTTCTTC. It is translated as CSVELWTLGDYNEQFF.

The V call is TRBV11-2, the J call TRBJ1-4; D not resolved. CDR1 is SGHAT, CDR2 FQNNGV, per germline. V was clipped by 1 base and J by 7 bases, with 10 bases between them. The CDR3 consists of 14 residues. The CDR3: CASSLVRGGEKLFF. The CDR3 DNA follows: TGTGCCAGCAGCTTAGTCCGGGGAGGTGAAAAACTGTTTTTT.

The chain links TRBV29-1 to TRBJ2-1; 8 bases match TRBD2. The CDR3 has 14 amino acids. Germline trimming cut 5 bases from V and 1 base from J; bases unmatched to any gene: 4. Germline V gene sequence: CDR1 SQVTM, CDR2 ANQGSEA. CDR3 nucleotides: TGCAGCGTTCCAGCGGGAGTTTCCTACAATGAGCAGTTCTTC. Translating it yields CSVPAGVSYNEQFF.

The chain uses TRBV19 and TRBJ2-7; D unclear. Trimming removed 2 bases from V and 2 bases from J, with 10 bases in between. Germline V gene data show CDR1 as LNHDA and CDR2 as SQIVND (reference sequence). The CDR3 extends over 14 amino acids. The CDR3 loop is CASSITNGAYEQYF. The DNA for the CDR3 is TGTGCCAGTAGTATAACTAACGGAGCCTACGAGCAGTACTTC.

Only one count was recorded for this clone. The rearrangement joins TRBV6-1 to TRBJ2-7; weak D call: TRBD1 (5 bases). Germline assignment: CDR1 MNHNS and CDR2 SASEGT. The CDR3 is 14 residues long. Trimming shortened V by 1 base and J by 3 bases, and 10 bases separated the two germline ends. The CDR3 sequence: CASSEVKGRYEQYF. The CDR3 nucleotides read TGTGCCAGCAGTGAAGTAAAGGGGCGCTACGAGCAGTACTTC.

This chain links TRBV30 with TRBJ2-1; 14 bases align to TRBD2. The germline gives CDR1 GTSNPN, CDR2 SVGIG (reference sequence). This CDR3 region has 14 residues. V trimming: 6 bases; J trimming: 5 bases; junction bases outside the gene matches: 3. The CDR3: CACSGLAGDNEQFF. CDR3 DNA sequence: TGTGCCTGCTCGGGACTAGCGGGGGACAATGAGCAGTTCTTC.

The rearrangement links TRBV6-1 to TRBJ2-7; the D gene is possibly TRBD1 (6 bases). Germline V lookup: CDR1 MNHNS, CDR2 SASEGT. Trimming left V 8 bases short and J 0 bases short, with 14 bases between. The CDR3 sequence is 14 residues long. The CDR3 nucleotides read TGTGCCAGCGCCGTTATGGACAGCTCCTACGAGCAGTACTTC. This encodes CASAVMDSSYEQYF.

This clone was detected once. The chain joins TRBV15 to TRBJ2-3; 9 bases line up with TRBD1. Germline V gene lookup returns CDR1 LNHNV and CDR2 YYDKDF (reference sequence). With 5 bases clipped from V and 6 bases from J, the junction kept 12 bases outside the gene matches. The CDR3 has 16 amino acids. This CDR3 is CATSGGLTGGIDTQYF. The CDR3 nucleotides read TGTGCCACCAGCGGGGGACTGACAGGGGGAATCGATACGCAGTATTTT.

Turning to this clone: Other nucleotide sequences from this sample produce the same CDR3. The CDR3 DNA follows: TGCAGCGTTGAACTGGCGGGGACGAACACCGGGGAGCTGTTTTTT. Amino acid sequence: CSVELAGTNTGELFF. This chain links TRBV29-1 with TRBJ2-2; the D gene is possibly TRBD2 (6 bases). The germline V gene has CDR1 SQVTM and CDR2 ANQGSEA. Between the trimmed V and J ends, which lost 2 bases and 0 bases, there was a span of 10 bases. The CDR3 consists of 15 residues.

The V and J genes are TRBV13 and TRBJ2-1; D is unclear. The CDR3 spans 13 residues. The germline V and J ends were trimmed by 5 bases and 3 bases, with 8 bases remaining between them. Per germline, CDR1 PRHDT and CDR2 FYEKMQ (reference sequence). The CDR3 nucleotides are TGTGCCAGCAGCGCCAGAGACTACAATGAGCAGTTCTTC. Translation: CASSARDYNEQFF.

This chain joins TRBV5-6 and TRBJ2-3, with D tentatively TRBD2 (5 bases). With 6 bases removed from V and 5 bases from J, the gap between germline ends came to 16 bases. The CDR3 contains 14 residues. Germline V CDR1 and CDR2: SGHDT, YYEEEE. The DNA for the CDR3 is TGTGCCAGCACCTCCGATGGAGGAGGAGATACGCAGTATTTT. Protein sequence: CASTSDGGGDTQYF.

A single count supports this clone. The chain couples TRBV7-9 to TRBJ2-7; 13 bases agree with TRBD2. The CDR3 is 17 amino acids. V lost 5 bases, J lost 1 base, and 8 bases stayed unmatched. The germline V gene has CDR1 SEHNR and CDR2 FQNEAQ (reference sequence). This chain's CDR3 is CASSGGLAGVDSYEQYF. In DNA, the CDR3 is TGTGCCAGCAGCGGAGGACTAGCGGGAGTGGATTCCTACGAGCAGTACTTC. Filled out from reference TRBV7-9 and TRBJ2-7, the complete variable domain reads DTGVSQNPRHKITKRGQNVTFRCDPISEHNRLYWYRQTLGQGPEFLTYFQNEAQLEKSRLLSDRFSAERPKGSFSTLEIQRTEQGDSAMYLCASSGGLAGVDSYEQYFGPGTRLTVT.

The rearrangement uses TRBV4-1 and TRBJ2-3, with TRBD2 matching over 7 bases. This CDR3 spans 13 amino acids. Germline CDR1 and CDR2: MGHRA and YSYEKL. Trimming cost V 8 bases and J 2 bases; bases outside gene matches: 4. The CDR3 DNA reads as TGCGCCAGCGATCTAGCGGACACAGATACGCAGTATTTT. Protein: CASDLADTDTQYF.

The chain uses TRBV4-1 and TRBJ2-1; D is possibly TRBD2 (6 bases). Deletions cut 8 bases from V and 10 bases from J, with 15 bases between. Per the germline V gene, CDR1 is MGHRA and CDR2 is YSYEKL. This CDR3 contains 12 residues. This CDR3 is CASGTPSREQFF. The CDR3 DNA is TGCGCCAGCGGGACTCCTTCCCGGGAGCAGTTCTTC.

This chain links TRBV4-1 with TRBJ2-7; weak D call: TRBD2 (5 bases). The germline CDR1 and CDR2 sequences are MGHRA and YSYEKL. CDR3 size: 15 residues. V was trimmed by 5 bases and J by 3 bases, leaving 17 bases between them. The CDR3 nucleotides are TGCGCCAGCAGCTACCGGTCGGACTGGAACTACGAGCAGTACTTC. Protein: CASSYRSDWNYEQYF.

This chain joins TRBV7-6 and TRBJ1-3; D is undetermined. The V gene lost 1 base and the J gene lost 0 bases, with 7 bases spanning the gap. The CDR3 length is 15 residues. Per germline, CDR1 SGHVS and CDR2 FNYEAQ. The CDR3 loop is CASSLGTSSGNTIYF. The CDR3, as DNA: TGTGCCAGCAGCTTAGGCACCAGCTCTGGAAACACCATATATTTT.

This chain uses TRBV14 with TRBJ2-7; no clear D gene. The CDR3 extends over 17 amino acids. Trimming left V 0 bases short and J 2 bases short, with 17 bases between. Germline-derived CDR1 and CDR2 are SGHDN and FVKESK. CDR3 DNA: TGTGCCAGCAGCCAAGATCAGCACTCTGGATATCCCTACGAGCAGTACTTC. Its protein product is CASSQDQHSGYPYEQYF.

The chain uses TRBV13 and TRBJ2-7; D unresolved. CDR1 and CDR2 from the germline V gene are PRHDT and FYEKMQ (reference sequence). There are 12 residues in the CDR3. Trimming left V 3 bases short and J 3 bases short, with 6 bases between. This chain's CDR3 is CASSLADYEQYF. CDR3 sequence (DNA): TGTGCCAGCAGCTTGGCCGACTACGAGCAGTACTTC.

The chain is built from TRBV9 and TRBJ1-2; maybe TRBD1 (5 bases). Between the trimmed V and J ends, which lost 0 bases and 3 bases, there was a span of 9 bases. Germline V CDR1 and CDR2: SGDLS, YYNGEE. The CDR3 extends over 14 amino acids. The chain's CDR3 is CASSVAGTDYGYTF. CDR3 DNA: TGTGCCAGCAGCGTAGCAGGGACGGACTATGGCTACACCTTC. The full variable domain, its missing parts supplied by reference TRBV9 and TRBJ1-2, is DSGVTQTPKHLITATGQRVTLRCSPRSGDLSVYWYQQSLDQGLQFLIQYYNGEERAKGNILERFSAQQFPDLHSELNLSSLELGDSALYFCASSVAGTDYGYTFGSGTRLTVV.